This TCR beta chain was retrieved from a study of blood T cell repertoires in COVID-19 (dated by TCRdb to 2018 to 2020). Context from the whole study: Samples covering the acute and convalescent phases of COVID-19 were provided by collaborators in the United States, Italy and Spain. Samples were obtained from the ongoing ImmuneRACE study (first 160 participants) and from 1,200 or so subjects provided by 6 global collaborators. The prospective study material was composed of cDNA or gDNA derived from T cells, B-cell-depleted T cells, or PBMCs. Where available, HLA class I and class II types were obtained from metadata supplied by the sample provider rather than from assay-based typing. The dataset comprised deeply sampled blood TCRbeta repertoires from subjects exposed to, actively infected with, or recovered from COVID-19. A freely available public database, intended as a resource for researchers studying the immune response to SARS-CoV-2, is where the repertoires were released. Sample metadata almost always included a de-identified subject ID, COVID-19 status, age in years and sex.

Beyond this particular receptor, the publication reports: Clinical and demographic metadata were provided uncurated, with the amount varying by source and participant.

In Seattle, one collaborating source enrolled patients while the infection was active and tracked those patients longitudinally over the course of disease. Whole blood was collected in K2EDTA tubes by collaborating institutions according to the institutions' own protocols. For TCRbeta analysis, collaborators shipped samples as frozen whole blood, isolated PBMCs, or DNA extracted from either of those sample types. TCRbeta CDR3 regions were amplified from genomic DNA by means of the immunoSEQ Assay, a bias-controlled multiplex PCR. Concerning the study's data processing: Within the assay, amplification of reference gene primers was used to estimate how many nucleated cells each sample contained. To quantify the absolute abundance of each unique TCRbeta CDR3 rearrangement, sequence reads were collapsed and filtered. For each sample, productive Simpson clonality was calculated as the square root of Simpson's diversity index across productive rearrangements. Entries here come from immuneACCESS through TCRdb and include only in-frame sequences with V and J called. Some clones fail to appear in such tables; in the studies checked, an unresolved V gene covers under half of the shortfall, and the cause of the remainder is unknown. V, J and clone size are taken as reported in that table, and D and trimming were inferred from the DNA itself. Recorded for this sample are some 200,000 clones; around 86% of them occurred a single time. The ten top clones hold over 4% of the sample.

Remarks on this clone: No antigen is known for it. No much larger clone exists at a distance of one base, and base qualities are not known.

The source is a woman between 65 and 79 years old with COVID-19, enrolled during active disease. Sequencing input: peripheral blood.

The bases are TGTGCCAGCAAAAAGAGTAATCAGCCCCAGCATTTT. It translates to CASKKSNQPQHF. Here the chain combines TRBV28 and TRBJ1-5, with no confidently assigned D gene. V loses 7 bases, J loses 4 bases, and the germline ends lie 8 bases apart. Inclusive of the bounding cysteine and phenylalanine, the CDR3 is 12 residues long. Only the CDR3 portion is preserved as DNA: 36 bases, with reading frame beginning at the first base. CDR1 and CDR2 (MDHEN, SYDVKM) derive from the germline V gene.